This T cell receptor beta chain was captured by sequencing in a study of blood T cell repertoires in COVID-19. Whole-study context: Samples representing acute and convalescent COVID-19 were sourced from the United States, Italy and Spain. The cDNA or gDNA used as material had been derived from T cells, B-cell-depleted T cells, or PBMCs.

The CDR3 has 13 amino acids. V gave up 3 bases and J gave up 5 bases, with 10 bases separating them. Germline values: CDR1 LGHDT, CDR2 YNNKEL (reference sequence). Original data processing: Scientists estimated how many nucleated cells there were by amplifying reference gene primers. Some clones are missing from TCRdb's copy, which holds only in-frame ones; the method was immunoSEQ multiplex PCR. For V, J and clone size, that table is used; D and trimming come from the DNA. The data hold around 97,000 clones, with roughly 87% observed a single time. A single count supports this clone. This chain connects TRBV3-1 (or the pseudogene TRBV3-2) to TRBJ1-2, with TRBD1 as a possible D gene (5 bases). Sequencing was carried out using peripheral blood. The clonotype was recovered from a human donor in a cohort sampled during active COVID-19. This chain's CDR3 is CASSQTRGYGYTF. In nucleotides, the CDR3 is TGTGCCAGCAGCCAGACAAGGGGATATGGCTACACCTTC.